This T cell receptor beta chain was captured by sequencing in a study of T cell responses to AZD1222 COVID-19 vaccine. Overall study findings and caveats: Repertoires were obtained only post-peak T cell response. An increase in Spike-specific TCR breadth and depth was observed after two AZD1222 doses.

Data came from immunoSEQ multiplex PCR; TCRdb stores just in-frame clones and leaves some out. The table lists tens of thousands of clones, roughly 90% of them singletons, with just under 2% in the top ten. Regarding this clone: Its antigen remains unidentified.

This CDR3 comprises 15 residues. CDR1 is LNHDA, CDR2 SQIVND, per germline (reference sequence). The V end lost 5 bases, the J end lost 0 bases, and 13 bases lay between the germline ends. The sequence was obtained from an adult in good health. The material was peripheral blood, obtained on day 0 of AZD1222 vaccination. This chain uses TRBV19 with TRBJ1-2; weak D call: TRBD1 (5 bases). The CDR3 nucleotides read TGTGCCAGTAGTGAGGCCGGGACGTCTAACTATGGCTACACCTTC. Amino acid sequence: CASSEAGTSNYGYTF.